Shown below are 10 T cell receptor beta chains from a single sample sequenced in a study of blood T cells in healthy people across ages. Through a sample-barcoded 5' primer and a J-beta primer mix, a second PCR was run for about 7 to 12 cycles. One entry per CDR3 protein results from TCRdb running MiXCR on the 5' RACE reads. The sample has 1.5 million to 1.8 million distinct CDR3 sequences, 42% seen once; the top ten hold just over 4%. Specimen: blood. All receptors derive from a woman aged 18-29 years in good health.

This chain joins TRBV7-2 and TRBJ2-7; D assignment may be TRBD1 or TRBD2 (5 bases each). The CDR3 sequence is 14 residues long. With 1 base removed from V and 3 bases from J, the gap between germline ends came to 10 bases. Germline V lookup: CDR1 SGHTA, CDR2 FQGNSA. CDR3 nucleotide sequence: TGTGCCAGCAGCTTAGTTTGGGGGAGCTACGAGCAGTACTTC. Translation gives CASSLVWGSYEQYF. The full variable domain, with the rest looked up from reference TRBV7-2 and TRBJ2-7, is GAGVSQSPSNKVTEKGKDVELRCDPISGHTALYWYRQSLGQGLEFLIYFQGNSAPDKSGLPSDRFSAERTGGSVSTLTIQRTQQEDSAVYLCASSLVWGSYEQYFGPGTRLTVT.

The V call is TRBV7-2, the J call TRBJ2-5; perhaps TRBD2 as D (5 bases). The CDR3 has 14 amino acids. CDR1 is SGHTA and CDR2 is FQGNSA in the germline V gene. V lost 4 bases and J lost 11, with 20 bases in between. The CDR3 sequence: CASSSRTDHREQYF. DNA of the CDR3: TGTGCCAGCAGCTCGCGGACGGATCATAGGGAGCAGTACTTC.

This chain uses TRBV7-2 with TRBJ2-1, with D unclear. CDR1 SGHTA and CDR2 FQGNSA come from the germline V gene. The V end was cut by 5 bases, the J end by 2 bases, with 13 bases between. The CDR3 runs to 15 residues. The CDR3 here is CASSPPGDPYNEQFF. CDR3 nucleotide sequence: TGTGCCAGCAGCCCGCCAGGAGACCCCTACAATGAGCAGTTCTTC. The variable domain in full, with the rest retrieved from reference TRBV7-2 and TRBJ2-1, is GAGVSQSPSNKVTEKGKDVELRCDPISGHTALYWYRQSLGQGLEFLIYFQGNSAPDKSGLPSDRFSAERTGGSVSTLTIQRTQQEDSAVYLCASSPPGDPYNEQFFGPGTRLTVL.

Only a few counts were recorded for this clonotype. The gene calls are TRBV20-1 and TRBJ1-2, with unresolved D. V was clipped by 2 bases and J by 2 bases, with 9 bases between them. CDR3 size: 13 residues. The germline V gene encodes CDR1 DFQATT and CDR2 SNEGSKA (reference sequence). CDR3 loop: CSARLPENYGYTF. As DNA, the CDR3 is TGCAGTGCTAGATTGCCAGAAAACTATGGCTACACCTTC.

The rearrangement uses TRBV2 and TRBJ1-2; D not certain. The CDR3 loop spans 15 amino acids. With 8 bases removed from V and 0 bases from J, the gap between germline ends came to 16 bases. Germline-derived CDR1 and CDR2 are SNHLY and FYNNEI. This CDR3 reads CASSEGQLANYGYTF. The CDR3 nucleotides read TGTGCCAGCTCCGAGGGCCAGCTTGCTAACTATGGCTACACCTTC.

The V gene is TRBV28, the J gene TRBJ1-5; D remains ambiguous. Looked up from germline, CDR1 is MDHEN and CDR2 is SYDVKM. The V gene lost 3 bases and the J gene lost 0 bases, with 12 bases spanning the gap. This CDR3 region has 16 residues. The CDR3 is CASSFSGDYSNQPQHF. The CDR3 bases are TGTGCCAGCAGTTTTTCGGGAGACTATAGCAATCAGCCCCAGCATTTT.

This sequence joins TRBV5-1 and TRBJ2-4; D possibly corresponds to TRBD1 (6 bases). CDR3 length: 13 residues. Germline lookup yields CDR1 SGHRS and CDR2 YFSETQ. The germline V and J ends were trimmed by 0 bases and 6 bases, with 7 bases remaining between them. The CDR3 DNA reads TGCGCCAGCAGCTTGGACAGGGCAAACATTCAGTACTTC. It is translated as CASSLDRANIQYF.

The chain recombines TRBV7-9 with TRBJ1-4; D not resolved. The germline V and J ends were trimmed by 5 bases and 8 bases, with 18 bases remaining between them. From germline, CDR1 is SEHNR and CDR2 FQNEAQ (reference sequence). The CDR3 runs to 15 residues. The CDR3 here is CASSTHRTFNEKLFF. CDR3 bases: TGTGCCAGCAGCACCCATAGGACCTTTAACGAAAAACTGTTTTTT.

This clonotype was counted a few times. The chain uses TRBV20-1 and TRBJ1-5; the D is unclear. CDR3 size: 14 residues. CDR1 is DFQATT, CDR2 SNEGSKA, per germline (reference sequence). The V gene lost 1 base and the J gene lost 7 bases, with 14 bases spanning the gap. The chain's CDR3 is CSARVSGLGQPQHF. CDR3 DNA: TGCAGTGCTAGAGTTTCCGGGCTGGGGCAGCCCCAGCATTTT.

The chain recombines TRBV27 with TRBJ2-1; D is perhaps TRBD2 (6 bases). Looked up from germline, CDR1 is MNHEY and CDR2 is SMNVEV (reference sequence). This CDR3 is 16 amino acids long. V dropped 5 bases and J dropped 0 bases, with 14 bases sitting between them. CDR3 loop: CASSPEGISSYNEQFF. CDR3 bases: TGTGCCAGCAGTCCGGAGGGGATTAGCTCCTACAATGAGCAGTTCTTC.